This T cell receptor beta chain was captured in a study of blood T cells in healthy people across ages. Study at large: Template switching retrieved approximately one barcoded beta molecule for each two T cells. Notes on the study in general: The lack of PBMC sorting stopped any conclusive naive versus antigen-experienced comparison.

It was with a sample-barcoded 5' primer and a J-beta primer mix that a second PCR of roughly 7 to 11 cycles was run. Each CDR3 protein is one row after TCRdb ran MiXCR on the 5' RACE reads. The repertoire holds around 940,000 distinct CDR3 sequences, with approximately 50% as singletons. The sample holds a few counts of this clonotype. Its antigen is currently unknown. V was clipped by 7 bases and J by 0 bases, with 9 bases between them. The CDR3 is 13 residues long. Germline CDR1 is MGHRA and CDR2 is YSYEKL. The clonotype comes from an older woman in good health. The sample consisted of blood. The rearrangement links TRBV4-1 to TRBJ2-5, with a possible D match to TRBD1 (5 bases). This chain's CDR3 is CASKDRNQETQYF. CDR3 DNA sequence: TGCGCCAGCAAAGACAGAAACCAAGAGACCCAGTACTTC.